The entry below describes one T cell receptor (beta chain). A much larger clone is a single base away; this may be a read error. Germline V gene lookup returns CDR1 LGHNA and CDR2 YNFKEQ. The CDR3 contains 15 residues. With 0 bases removed from V and 2 bases from J, the gap between germline ends came to 8 bases. This sample is drawn from a study of T cells in Graves' hyperthyroidism and ophthalmopathy. From RNA transcripts, TCR beta CDR3 regions were amplified. A first-round RT-PCR of the TCR CDR3 used the HTBI primer set. MiXCR, run by TCRdb on the multiplex PCR reads, gives a single entry per CDR3 protein. The table has roughly 170,000 distinct CDR3 sequences, 9.4% seen once. Newly diagnosed hyperthyroidism patients aged 18 to 65 years had disease lasting under 2 months.

Source material: blood. The TCR sequence derives from a woman aged 18-29 years with Graves' hyperthyroidism that later progressed to Graves' ophthalmopathy. The rearrangement uses TRBV4-2 and TRBJ2-1; a weak D match, TRBD2 (6 bases). In nucleotides, the CDR3 is TGTGCCAGCAGCCAAGATCTAGCGACCTACAATGAGCAGTTCTTC. As protein: CASSQDLATYNEQFF.